This TCR beta chain was identified in a study of Graves' ophthalmopathy and Graves' hyperthyroidism. Notes on the study in general: Most thyroid clonotypes expanded beyond 0.001 frequency were also found in blood. This model predicted ophthalmopathy progression (sensitivity roughly 64%, specificity about 72%). From stable hyperthyroidism, ophthalmopathy was separated by a 13-signature model with 85% to 90% sensitivity and roughly 84% specificity.

Amplification from RNA transcripts yielded the TCR beta CDR3 regions. HTBI-primed first-round RT-PCR preceded second-round multiplex PCR. TCRdb ran MiXCR on the multiplex PCR reads and lists one entry per CDR3 protein. The sample consists of about 590,000 distinct CDR3 sequences, about two fifths of them appearing once. The junction had 9 bases not matched to a gene; V was cut back by 0 bases and J by 6 bases. Germline lookup yields CDR1 SQVTM and CDR2 ANQGSEA. This CDR3 spans 15 amino acids. Comment on this clonotype: No antigen is known for it.

The source is an adult man with Graves' hyperthyroidism. Specimen: peripheral blood or thyroid tissue (not recorded which). The chain uses TRBV29-1 and TRBJ1-2, with 8 bases fitting TRBD1. The CDR3 is CSVEEGGQGADGYTF. The CDR3 bases are TGCAGCGTTGAAGAGGGTGGGCAGGGGGCAGATGGCTACACCTTC.